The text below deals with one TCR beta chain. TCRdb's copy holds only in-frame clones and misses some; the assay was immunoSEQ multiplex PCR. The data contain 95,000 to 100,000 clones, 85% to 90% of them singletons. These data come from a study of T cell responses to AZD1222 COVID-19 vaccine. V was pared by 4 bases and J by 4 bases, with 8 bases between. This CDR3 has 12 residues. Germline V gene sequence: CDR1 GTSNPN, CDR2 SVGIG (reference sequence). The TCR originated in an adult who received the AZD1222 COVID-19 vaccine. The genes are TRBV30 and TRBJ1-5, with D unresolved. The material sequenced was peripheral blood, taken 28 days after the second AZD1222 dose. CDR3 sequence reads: CAWNIGNQPQHF. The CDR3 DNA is TGTGCCTGGAATATTGGGAATCAGCCCCAGCATTTT.